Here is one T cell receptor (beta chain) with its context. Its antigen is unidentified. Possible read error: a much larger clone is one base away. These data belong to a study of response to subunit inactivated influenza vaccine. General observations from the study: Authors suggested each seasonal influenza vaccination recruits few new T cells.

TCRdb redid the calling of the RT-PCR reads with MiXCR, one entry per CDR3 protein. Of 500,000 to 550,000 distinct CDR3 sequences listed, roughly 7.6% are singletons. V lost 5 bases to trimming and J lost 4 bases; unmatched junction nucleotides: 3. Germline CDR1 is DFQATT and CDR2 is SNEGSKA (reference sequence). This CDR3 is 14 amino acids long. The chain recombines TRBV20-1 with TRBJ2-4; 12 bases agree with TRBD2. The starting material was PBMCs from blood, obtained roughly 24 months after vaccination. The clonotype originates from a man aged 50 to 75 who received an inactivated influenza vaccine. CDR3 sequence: CSAVGTSGKNIQYF. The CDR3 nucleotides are TGCAGTGCTGTTGGGACTAGCGGGAAAAACATTCAGTACTTC.